The rows below give T cell receptor beta chains drawn from one sample of a study of technical replicates of blood from several donors. Sequencing was performed with immunoSEQ multiplex PCR; in TCRdb, only in-frame clones are kept and a portion is missing. The sample shows tens of thousands of clones, less than 95% of them seen only once. Sequenced material: T cells isolated from PBMCs. These receptors were obtained from a human donor in good health. Both conserved end residues are part of each CDR3. The D gene is left open where the match is weak. Size values are once, few and many counts, or a class for expanded clones, and some rows have none.

v_call,j_call,d_call,clone_size,cdr3_nt,cdr3_aa
TRBV11-2,TRBJ1-4,.,once,TGTGCCAGCAGCACCGTTCCTCGGGAGTCAACTAATGAAAAACTGTTTTTT,CASSTVPRESTNEKLFF
TRBV19,TRBJ1-5,TRBD1,few,TGTGCCAGTAGTATATATACCCCCACGACAGGGCGGGGGGAGCCCCAGCATTTT,CASSIYTPTTGRGEPQHF
TRBV9,TRBJ1-3,.,.,TGTGCCAGCAGCGTAGGGGAACGGGGGGCGAAAGGAAACACCATATATTTT,CASSVGERGAKGNTIYF
TRBV7-6,TRBJ2-2,TRBD2,.,TGTGCCAGCAGCTTAGTGGCGGGAGGTTTTGCCGGGGAGCTGTTTTTT,CASSLVAGGFAGELFF
TRBV29-1,TRBJ2-6,.,.,TGCAGCGTTACAGTCTCTGGGGCCAACGTCCTGACTTTC,CSVTVSGANVLTF
TRBV7-2,TRBJ1-5,.,few,TGTGCCAGCAGCACCCGACACACCAATCAGCCCCAGCATTTT,CASSTRHTNQPQHF
TRBV5-1,TRBJ2-7,TRBD1,.,TGCGCCAGCAGCTTGGGGGGACAGGCTTTTACCAACGAGCAGTACTTC,CASSLGGQAFTNEQYF
TRBV7-9,TRBJ2-7,.,.,TGTGCCAGCAGCCTCCCAAACAGAAACGGGATCCGGGTCTACGAGCAGTACTTC,CASSLPNRNGIRVYEQYF
TRBV10-3,TRBJ2-2,.,.,TGTGCCACCGGGAGTGGGGGAGGAACCACCGGGGAGCTGTTTTTT,CATGSGGGTTGELFF
TRBV7-9,TRBJ2-7,TRBD2,.,TGTGCCAGCAGACGGACTAGCGGGGTGAACGAGCAGTACTTC,CASRRTSGVNEQYF
TRBV6-6,TRBJ2-5,.,.,TGTGCCAGCAGTTACTCTGGGGGCCCTGTAGAGACCCAGTACTTC,CASSYSGGPVETQYF
TRBV5-1,TRBJ2-3,.,.,TGCGCCAGCAGCTTGGTTCTGGGGGCAGGCGCAGATACGCAGTATTTT,CASSLVLGAGADTQYF
TRBV15,TRBJ2-1,.,.,TGTGCCACCAGCAGAACAACCCACAATGAGCAGTTCTTC,CATSRTTHNEQFF
TRBV7-9,TRBJ1-5,.,.,TGTGCCAGCAGCTTATCACAGGGAGGCAATCAGCCCCAGCATTTT,CASSLSQGGNQPQHF
TRBV6-5,TRBJ2-7,.,.,TGTGCCAGCAGTTACTCGATTGTCGCAGGGAACTACGAGCAGTACTTC,CASSYSIVAGNYEQYF
TRBV29-1,TRBJ2-2,TRBD1,few,TGCAGCGCAGGGGACAGGTCCACCGGGGAGCTGTTTTTT,CSAGDRSTGELFF
TRBV6-5,TRBJ1-1,.,.,TGTGCCAGCACCCCCGGACAGTCGTACACTGAAGCTTTCTTT,CASTPGQSYTEAFF
TRBV10-1,TRBJ2-7,.,.,TGCGCCAGCAGTGCCCTGTTGAGGGGGTCGTACGAGCAGTACTTC,CASSALLRGSYEQYF
TRBV6-6,TRBJ2-5,.,.,TGTGCCAGCAAACTGGACAGCCGAGTAAAAGAGACCCAGTACTTC,CASKLDSRVKETQYF
TRBV10-3,TRBJ1-2,TRBD1,few,TGTGCCATCACCTCCGGGACAGGGGACTATGGCTACACCTTC,CAITSGTGDYGYTF
TRBV5-6,TRBJ1-2,TRBD1,.,TGTGCCAGCAGCTTGGGGACAGGGGTCCTCGGTGGCTACACCTTC,CASSLGTGVLGGYTF
TRBV7-9,TRBJ2-1,TRBD2,.,TGTGCCAGCAGCCCCCGGGCTAGCGGGGGCCTCCTGGTCGATGAGCAGTTCTTC,CASSPRASGGLLVDEQFF
TRBV28,TRBJ2-7,TRBD1,.,TGTGCCAGCAGTTCAGGGGGAAACTCCTACGAGCAGTACTTC,CASSSGGNSYEQYF
TRBV18,TRBJ1-6,.,once,TGTGCCAGCTCACCAGTCGGTGGTTCACCCCTCCACTTT,CASSPVGGSPLHF
TRBV7-9,TRBJ1-1,TRBD1,.,TGTGCCAGCAGCTTAGAAGGACAGGGTCGCGCTGAAGCTTTCTTT,CASSLEGQGRAEAFF
TRBV28,TRBJ2-5,TRBD1,.,TGTGCCAGCAGTTTGGGACAGGGGCAAGAGACCCAGTACTTC,CASSLGQGQETQYF
TRBV28,TRBJ1-5,.,.,TGTGCCACCATAGGACGGGACAATCAGCCCCAGCATTTT,CATIGRDNQPQHF
TRBV6-5,TRBJ1-1,TRBD1,.,TGTGCCAGCTCGCGGACAGGGGCACGGGGCACTGAAGCTTTCTTT,CASSRTGARGTEAFF
TRBV9,TRBJ2-5,TRBD2,.,TGTGCCAGCAGCGTAGCATCGCTAGCGGGAGCGGAGACCCAGTACTTC,CASSVASLAGAETQYF
TRBV6-5,TRBJ2-1,TRBD2,.,TGTGCCAGCAGCTCCGGGACTAGCGGGTTTGGTGAGCAGTTCTTC,CASSSGTSGFGEQFF
TRBV5-1,TRBJ2-7,.,.,TGCGCCAGCAGCTCCGAGGCGGGGAGCGAAACCTACGAGCAGTACTTC,CASSSEAGSETYEQYF
TRBV28,TRBJ1-5,.,.,TGTGCCAGCAGTTTATTTTCCGCTTCGGGACTTAGCAATCAGCCCCAGCATTTT,CASSLFSASGLSNQPQHF
TRBV29-1,TRBJ1-1,TRBD1,few,TGCAGCGTCCGGACAGGACCCTTGAACACTGAAGCTTTCTTT,CSVRTGPLNTEAFF
TRBV10-3,TRBJ1-2,TRBD1,.,TGTGCCATCAGTACAGGGGACCTCTATGGCTACACCTTC,CAISTGDLYGYTF
TRBV6-5,TRBJ1-2,.,once,TGTGCCAGCGCTTTGGGGGCGAACTATGGCTACACCTTC,CASALGANYGYTF
TRBV10-1,TRBJ2-1,TRBD1,once,TGCGCCAGCAGTGTCGGACAGGGAACCTACAATGAGCAGTTCTTC,CASSVGQGTYNEQFF
TRBV7-9,TRBJ2-3,TRBD1,.,TGTGCCAGCAGCTTAGATGGACAGGGCACAGATACGCAGTATTTT,CASSLDGQGTDTQYF
TRBV7-9,TRBJ2-3,.,.,TGTGCCAGCAGCCCCCTCGTCCGGGGCACAGATACGCAGTATTTT,CASSPLVRGTDTQYF
TRBV18,TRBJ2-1,TRBD2,.,TGTGCCAGCTCGATGAGCGGGAGCTCCTACAATGAGCAGTTCTTC,CASSMSGSSYNEQFF